This T cell receptor (beta chain) was identified in a study of graft-versus-host responses after intestinal transplantation. Broader study findings: Peak levels of circulating GvH clones tracked with early post-transplant HvG declines. When patients had graft-donor T cell macrochimerism, their allografts held high graft-versus-host to host-versus-graft clonal ratios.

Generated by immunoSEQ multiplex PCR, the TCRdb table keeps only in-frame clones and is missing some. The repertoire holds approximately 12,000 clones, roughly 76% seen once, with about a tenth in the top ten. A remark on this clone: Its target is unknown.

Grafts had their tissue processed, releasing intraepithelial and lamina propria lymphocytes. This clonotype was sampled from a human patient who received an intestinal transplant, so some T cells may come from the graft donor. Specimen: ileum tissue, collected 23 days after intestinal transplant.

As DNA, the CDR3 is TGTGCCACCAGCAGAGAGTTGTCCTTGGAGACCCAGTACTTC. This sequence encodes CATSRELSLETQYF. The chain links TRBV15 to TRBJ2-5; no definite D call. Trimming pared 0 bases from V and 5 bases from J, leaving 10 bases between. The CDR3 is 14 amino acids. The V gene's germline CDR1 is LNHNV and CDR2 YYDKDF (reference sequence).